Listed below are T cell receptor beta chains from one sample, sequenced in a study of T cells after yellow fever vaccination. MiXCR, applied by TCRdb to the 5' RACE reads, yields one record per CDR3 protein. The table shows 350,000 to 450,000 distinct CDR3 sequences, with roughly 6.1% occurring only once. The sample consisted of PBMCs, taken 5 days after the yellow fever booster vaccination. The source is a man aged 30-40 years who received the YFV17D yellow fever vaccine. Each CDR3 is given with its conserved first and last residue. The order of the fields is J gene, D gene, V gene, clone size, CDR3 DNA, CDR3 protein. The D gene is left open where the match is weak. Clone sizes are given selectively: once, few, many, or a class where the clone is expanded.

>TRBJ1-1|TRBD1|TRBV18|few
TGTGCCAGCCGAGGACAGGGTCAGTTGATGAACACTGAAGCTTTCTTT
CASRGQGQLMNTEAFF
>TRBJ2-5|.|TRBV7-2|few
TGTGCCAGCAGCTTAGTTCCCGGCCAGGGGTACCAAGAGACCCAGTACTTC
CASSLVPGQGYQETQYF
>TRBJ2-1|TRBD2|TRBV18|.
TGTGCCAGCTCGCCGCGGACTAGCGGGAAAACAGACTCCTACAATGAGCAGTTCTTC
CASSPRTSGKTDSYNEQFF
>TRBJ2-7|TRBD2|TRBV5-1|many
TGCGCCAGCAGCCGGGGACTAGCGGGATCGGCCGGGACCTACGAGCAGTACTTC
CASSRGLAGSAGTYEQYF
>TRBJ2-1|.|TRBV27|many
TGTGCCAGCACCACTAGACAAGGCGGGGCCACTTACAATGAGCAGTTCTTC
CASTTRQGGATYNEQFF
>TRBJ2-1|TRBD2|TRBV5-1|.
TGCGCCAGCGCCGGGACTAGCGGGAGAGGGGGTAGGAATGAGCAGTTCTTC
CASAGTSGRGGRNEQFF
>TRBJ2-7|.|TRBV4-3|few
TGCGCCAGCAGCCAGGTGACGGGGCGACCCTACGAGCAGTACTTC
CASSQVTGRPYEQYF
>TRBJ1-2|.|TRBV20-1|few
TGCAGTGCTAGAGATGGGGATAGCTATGGCTACACCTTC
CSARDGDSYGYTF
>TRBJ1-6|.|TRBV11-2|.
TGTGCCAGCAGCCCAACAAGGAGTTCACCCCTCCACTTT
CASSPTRSSPLHF
>TRBJ2-2|.|TRBV28|.
TGTGCCAGCAGAGAGGGCCTAGTTACCGGGGAGCTGTTTTTT
CASREGLVTGELFF
>TRBJ1-4|.|TRBV29-1|.
TGCAGCGTTAAGCAGGGCTTTGAAAAACTGATTTTT
CSVKQGFEKLIF
>TRBJ2-3|.|TRBV7-2|many
TGTGCCAGCAGCTTAGCGCCCGGGGTTTTCACAGATACGCAGTATTTT
CASSLAPGVFTDTQYF
>TRBJ2-5|TRBD2|TRBV3-1|many
TGTGCCAGCAGACCAATTAGCGGGAAAGAGACCCAGTACTTC
CASRPISGKETQYF
>TRBJ2-5|TRBD1|TRBV7-9|few
TGTGCCAGCAGCACCCGGACAGGGGCAGAGACCCAGTACTTC
CASSTRTGAETQYF
>TRBJ2-3|TRBD2|TRBV6-1|many
TGTGCCAGCAGTGAGGGCGGGAGTAGCGCAGATACGCAGTATTTT
CASSEGGSSADTQYF
>TRBJ2-7|.|TRBV28|few
TGTGCCAGCAGTTTATCTGGGGGTGCCGTATACTCCTACGAGCAGTACTTC
CASSLSGGAVYSYEQYF
>TRBJ2-3|.|TRBV5-1|.
TGCGCCAGCAGCTCCTCTGCTTCGGGGACCCTGCAGTATTTT
CASSSSASGTLQYF